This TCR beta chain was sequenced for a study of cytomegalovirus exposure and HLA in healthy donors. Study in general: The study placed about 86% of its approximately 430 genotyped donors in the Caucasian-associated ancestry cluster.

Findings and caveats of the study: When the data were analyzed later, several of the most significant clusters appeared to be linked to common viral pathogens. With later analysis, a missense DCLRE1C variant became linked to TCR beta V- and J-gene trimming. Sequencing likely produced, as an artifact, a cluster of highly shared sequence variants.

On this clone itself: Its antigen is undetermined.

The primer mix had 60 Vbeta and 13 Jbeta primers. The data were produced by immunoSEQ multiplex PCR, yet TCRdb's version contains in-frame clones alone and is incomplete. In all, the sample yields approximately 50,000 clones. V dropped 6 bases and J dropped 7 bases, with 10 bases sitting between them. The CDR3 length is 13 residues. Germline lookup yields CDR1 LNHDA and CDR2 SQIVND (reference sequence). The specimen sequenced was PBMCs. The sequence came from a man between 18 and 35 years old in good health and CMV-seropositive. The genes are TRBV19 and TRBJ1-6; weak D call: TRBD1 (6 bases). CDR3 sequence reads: CASSNRENSPLHF. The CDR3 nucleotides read TGTGCCAGTAGCAACAGGGAAAATTCACCCCTCCACTTT.